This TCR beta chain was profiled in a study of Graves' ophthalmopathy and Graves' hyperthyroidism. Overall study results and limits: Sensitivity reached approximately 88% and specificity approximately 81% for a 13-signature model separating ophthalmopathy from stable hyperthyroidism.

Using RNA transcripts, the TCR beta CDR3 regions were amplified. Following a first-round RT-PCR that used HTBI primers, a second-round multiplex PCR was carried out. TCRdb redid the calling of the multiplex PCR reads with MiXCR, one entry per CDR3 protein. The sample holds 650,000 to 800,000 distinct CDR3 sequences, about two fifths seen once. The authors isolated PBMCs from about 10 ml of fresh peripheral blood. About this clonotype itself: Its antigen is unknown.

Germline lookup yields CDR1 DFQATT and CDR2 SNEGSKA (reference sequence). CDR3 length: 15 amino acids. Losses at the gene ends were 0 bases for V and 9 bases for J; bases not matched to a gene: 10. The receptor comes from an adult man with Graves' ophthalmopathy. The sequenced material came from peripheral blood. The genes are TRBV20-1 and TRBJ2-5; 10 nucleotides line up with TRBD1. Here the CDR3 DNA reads TGCAGTGCTAGAGATGAGCTACTGGACAGGGGGTCCCAGTACTTC. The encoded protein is CSARDELLDRGSQYF.